These T cell receptor beta chains were read from a single sample in a study of T cell responses to AZD1222 COVID-19 vaccine. Sequencing used immunoSEQ multiplex PCR; TCRdb keeps in-frame clones, though not all of them. The sample comprises some 170,000 clones, approximately 94% of which are singletons, and around 2.6% rests with the top ten. Sample: peripheral blood, taken on day 0 of AZD1222 vaccination. The origin of the receptors is an adult in good health. The CDR3 runs from the conserved cysteine through the conserved F or W. D genes are given only for firm matches. Clone size, where shown, is once, few, many, or a class for clones that have expanded.

J gene: TRBJ2-2
D gene: TRBD2
clone size: .
V gene: TRBV11-2
CDR3 DNA: TGTGCCAGCAGCAAAGACTGGGCTAGCGGGAGCGGCGGGGAGCTGTTTTTT
CDR3 protein: CASSKDWASGSGGELFF

J gene: TRBJ1-1
D gene: TRBD1
clone size: .
V gene: TRBV11-2
CDR3 DNA: TGTGCCAGCAGTCCAACAGGGGGCGGAACTGAAGCTTTCTTT
CDR3 protein: CASSPTGGGTEAFF

J gene: TRBJ1-1
D gene: .
clone size: .
V gene: TRBV11-2
CDR3 DNA: TGTGCCAGCAGCCTAATTTTGGGCGGTGAAGCTTTCTTT
CDR3 protein: CASSLILGGEAFF

J gene: TRBJ2-2
D gene: TRBD2
clone size: .
V gene: TRBV9
CDR3 DNA: TGTGCCAGCAGCCCTAGCGGGAGAGGGACCGGGGAGCTGTTTTTT
CDR3 protein: CASSPSGRGTGELFF

J gene: TRBJ2-1
D gene: TRBD2
clone size: .
V gene: TRBV5-6
CDR3 DNA: TGTGCCAGCAGCTCAGTGACTAGCGGAGACAATGAGCAGTTCTTC
CDR3 protein: CASSSVTSGDNEQFF

J gene: TRBJ2-5
D gene: TRBD1
clone size: .
V gene: TRBV5-4
CDR3 DNA: TGTGCCAGCAGCTCGGCCCTGGACAGGGGGGTTAGGGAGACCCAGTACTTC
CDR3 protein: CASSSALDRGVRETQYF

J gene: TRBJ2-5
D gene: .
clone size: .
V gene: TRBV30
CDR3 DNA: TGTGCCTGGAGTGTTACCTGGGGCCAAGAGACCCAGTACTTC
CDR3 protein: CAWSVTWGQETQYF

J gene: TRBJ2-1
D gene: .
clone size: .
V gene: TRBV5-1
CDR3 DNA: TGCGCCAGCAGCGACGGACTTTCCTACAATGAGCAGTTCTTC
CDR3 protein: CASSDGLSYNEQFF

J gene: TRBJ1-2
D gene: .
clone size: .
V gene: TRBV14
CDR3 DNA: TGTGCCAGCAGCCAAGTAGGCAGGGTGGGATATGGCTACACCTTC
CDR3 protein: CASSQVGRVGYGYTF

J gene: TRBJ1-6
D gene: .
clone size: .
V gene: TRBV12-5
CDR3 DNA: TGTGCTAGTGGCCCCCTGGGGGGGAATTCACCCCTCCACTTT
CDR3 protein: CASGPLGGNSPLHF

J gene: TRBJ2-1
D gene: TRBD2
clone size: .
V gene: TRBV6-5
CDR3 DNA: TGTGCCAGCAGTCCAGCGGGAGGGCCCAATGAGCAGTTCTTC
CDR3 protein: CASSPAGGPNEQFF

J gene: TRBJ1-2
D gene: TRBD1
clone size: .
V gene: TRBV6-6
CDR3 DNA: TGTGCCAGCAGTACCTCCGGGACAGGGCTTGGAGGCTACACCTTC
CDR3 protein: CASSTSGTGLGGYTF

J gene: TRBJ1-1
D gene: .
clone size: .
V gene: TRBV5-1
CDR3 DNA: TGCGCCAGCAGCCCGTATATGAACACTGAAGCTTTCTTT
CDR3 protein: CASSPYMNTEAFF

J gene: TRBJ2-7
D gene: .
clone size: .
V gene: TRBV5-1
CDR3 DNA: TGCGCCAGCAGCTTGTCTAGCGACCGTTACGAGCAGTACTTC
CDR3 protein: CASSLSSDRYEQYF

J gene: TRBJ1-2
D gene: .
clone size: .
V gene: TRBV10-3
CDR3 DNA: TGTGCCATCATGGAGACTCGGGTTGGGAATTTTGGCTACACCTTC
CDR3 protein: CAIMETRVGNFGYTF

J gene: TRBJ2-7
D gene: .
clone size: once
V gene: TRBV12-3/TRBV12-4
CDR3 DNA: TGTGCCAGCGGATTTCCCTACGAGCAGTACTTC
CDR3 protein: CASGFPYEQYF

J gene: TRBJ1-2
D gene: TRBD1
clone size: .
V gene: TRBV13
CDR3 DNA: TGTGCCAGCAGCTTAAGTGGGACAGCGAACTATGGCTACACCTTC
CDR3 protein: CASSLSGTANYGYTF

J gene: TRBJ1-1
D gene: .
clone size: .
V gene: TRBV3-1/TRBV3-2
CDR3 DNA: TGTGCCAGCAGCCAAGAGAGGGGGACTGAAGCTTTCTTT
CDR3 protein: CASSQERGTEAFF

J gene: TRBJ2-7
D gene: .
clone size: .
V gene: TRBV5-6
CDR3 DNA: TGTGCCAGCAGCTTGGAGTTTAGCTCCTCCTACGAGCAGTACTTC
CDR3 protein: CASSLEFSSSYEQYF

J gene: TRBJ2-6
D gene: TRBD1
clone size: .
V gene: TRBV5-6
CDR3 DNA: TGTGCCAGCAGCCGACAGGGGTCCGGGGCCAACGTCCTGACTTTC
CDR3 protein: CASSRQGSGANVLTF

J gene: TRBJ1-1
D gene: .
clone size: .
V gene: TRBV2
CDR3 DNA: TGTGCCAGCAGACGAGGAGGGGGAACTGAAGCTTTCTTT
CDR3 protein: CASRRGGGTEAFF

J gene: TRBJ2-7
D gene: .
clone size: .
V gene: TRBV15
CDR3 DNA: TGTGCCACCAGCAGTCCTGGTCGGGTTCTCGAGCAGTACTTC
CDR3 protein: CATSSPGRVLEQYF

J gene: TRBJ2-1
D gene: TRBD2
clone size: .
V gene: TRBV6-6
CDR3 DNA: TGTGCCAGCACCACGTATGGCGGGAGGGGCAATGAGCAGTTCTTC
CDR3 protein: CASTTYGGRGNEQFF

J gene: TRBJ1-3
D gene: .
clone size: .
V gene: TRBV7-5
CDR3 DNA: TGTGTCAGAAGCTCTCTCTGGAGGGGGCTATTCTTCTCTGGAAACACCATATATTTT
CDR3 protein: CVRSSLWRGLFFSGNTIYF

J gene: TRBJ1-3
D gene: .
clone size: .
V gene: TRBV5-6
CDR3 DNA: TGTGCCAGCAGCTTTTCAGGGTCCGGAAACACCATATATTTT
CDR3 protein: CASSFSGSGNTIYF

J gene: TRBJ1-2
D gene: .
clone size: once
V gene: TRBV6-2/TRBV6-3
CDR3 DNA: TGTGCCAGCAGCCACTCGGGGATAGGCGGTCGACGAAACTATGGCTACACCTTC
CDR3 protein: CASSHSGIGGRRNYGYTF

J gene: TRBJ2-3
D gene: TRBD2
clone size: .
V gene: TRBV5-1
CDR3 DNA: TGCGCCAGCATCAGGGGGACTAGCGTTGGCACAGATACGCAGTATTTT
CDR3 protein: CASIRGTSVGTDTQYF

J gene: TRBJ1-1
D gene: .
clone size: .
V gene: TRBV7-2
CDR3 DNA: TGTGCCAGCAGCTTACACGAGGGTTTTTTGTTCACTGAAGCTTTCTTT
CDR3 protein: CASSLHEGFLFTEAFF

J gene: TRBJ2-5
D gene: .
clone size: .
V gene: TRBV4-1
CDR3 DNA: TGCGCCAGCAGCCAAGATCTAAACCGTATATACTTC
CDR3 protein: CASSQDLNRIYF

J gene: TRBJ2-7
D gene: TRBD2
clone size: .
V gene: TRBV6-5
CDR3 DNA: TGTGCCAGCAGCGTGGGACTAGCCTACGAGCAGTACTTC
CDR3 protein: CASSVGLAYEQYF

J gene: TRBJ2-3
D gene: TRBD2
clone size: .
V gene: TRBV3-1/TRBV3-2
CDR3 DNA: TGTGCCAGCAGCCAACGGGAGGGTACGCAGTATTTT
CDR3 protein: CASSQREGTQYF

J gene: TRBJ1-2
D gene: .
clone size: .
V gene: TRBV27
CDR3 DNA: TGTGCCAGCAGCCAAGACAGCTACTATGGCTACACCTTC
CDR3 protein: CASSQDSYYGYTF

J gene: TRBJ2-3
D gene: .
clone size: .
V gene: TRBV18
CDR3 DNA: TGTGCCAGCTCAAAAGAAGGGACCCACACAGATACGCAGTATTTT
CDR3 protein: CASSKEGTHTDTQYF

J gene: TRBJ1-6
D gene: .
clone size: .
V gene: TRBV7-8
CDR3 DNA: TGTGCCAGCAGCTTTAGAGGTCAGGGGAATTCACCCCTCCACTTT
CDR3 protein: CASSFRGQGNSPLHF

J gene: TRBJ2-2
D gene: .
clone size: .
V gene: TRBV5-6
CDR3 DNA: TGTGCCAGCAGCTTGAATTTGGGGTTGAGCGGGGAGCTGTTTTTT
CDR3 protein: CASSLNLGLSGELFF

J gene: TRBJ2-4
D gene: TRBD1
clone size: .
V gene: TRBV6-1
CDR3 DNA: TGTGCCAGCAGTGAAGAGGCAGGGGGCGCGACCAAAAACATTCAGTACTTC
CDR3 protein: CASSEEAGGATKNIQYF

J gene: TRBJ2-7
D gene: .
clone size: .
V gene: TRBV19
CDR3 DNA: TGTGCCAGTAACCAAGGGGCGACCTACGAGCAGTACTTC
CDR3 protein: CASNQGATYEQYF

J gene: TRBJ1-3
D gene: .
clone size: .
V gene: TRBV5-6
CDR3 DNA: TGTGCCAGCAGCAACAGGGTCTCTGGAAACACCATATATTTT
CDR3 protein: CASSNRVSGNTIYF

J gene: TRBJ1-2
D gene: .
clone size: .
V gene: TRBV27
CDR3 DNA: TGTGCCAGCAGTCTCTCATCACGGGGGTCCTATGGCTACACCTTC
CDR3 protein: CASSLSSRGSYGYTF

J gene: TRBJ2-7
D gene: .
clone size: .
V gene: TRBV15
CDR3 DNA: TGTGCCACCAGCCAAGATCAGAGCTCCTACGAGCAGTACTTC
CDR3 protein: CATSQDQSSYEQYF

J gene: TRBJ2-1
D gene: TRBD1
clone size: .
V gene: TRBV7-9
CDR3 DNA: TGTGCCAGCAGCCCTTCCCGTACAGGGGGCAATGAGCAGTTCTTC
CDR3 protein: CASSPSRTGGNEQFF

J gene: TRBJ2-1
D gene: .
clone size: .
V gene: TRBV18
CDR3 DNA: TGTGCCAGCTCATTTCTTGACAATGAGCAGTTCTTC
CDR3 protein: CASSFLDNEQFF

J gene: TRBJ2-7
D gene: .
clone size: .
V gene: TRBV5-4
CDR3 DNA: TGTGCCAGCAGCTCTCAAGGGGTCTCCTACGAGCAGTACTTC
CDR3 protein: CASSSQGVSYEQYF

J gene: TRBJ1-3
D gene: .
clone size: .
V gene: TRBV30
CDR3 DNA: TGTGCCTGCTCAGAGGGAAACACCATATATTTT
CDR3 protein: CACSEGNTIYF

J gene: TRBJ1-1
D gene: .
clone size: .
V gene: TRBV6-5
CDR3 DNA: TGTGCCAGCAGAGGTCGCGGGACTTTGAACACTGAAGCTTTCTTT
CDR3 protein: CASRGRGTLNTEAFF

J gene: TRBJ2-7
D gene: TRBD1
clone size: .
V gene: TRBV19
CDR3 DNA: TGTGCCAGTAGTTTCCAGGGGGCCGCTCACTCCTACGAGCAGTACTTC
CDR3 protein: CASSFQGAAHSYEQYF

J gene: TRBJ2-2
D gene: TRBD2
clone size: .
V gene: TRBV11-2
CDR3 DNA: TGTGCCAGCAGCCTAGCGGGAGGCATCACCGGGGAGCTGTTTTTT
CDR3 protein: CASSLAGGITGELFF

J gene: TRBJ2-7
D gene: TRBD2
clone size: .
V gene: TRBV10-1
CDR3 DNA: TGCGCCAGCAGTGAGGGACTAGCGGGAGGCTACGAGCAGTACTTC
CDR3 protein: CASSEGLAGGYEQYF

J gene: TRBJ1-2
D gene: TRBD1
clone size: .
V gene: TRBV15
CDR3 DNA: TGTGCCACCAGCAGTGGGGGACAGGGGGCCTATGGCTACACCTTC
CDR3 protein: CATSSGGQGAYGYTF

J gene: TRBJ1-2
D gene: TRBD1
clone size: .
V gene: TRBV25-1
CDR3 DNA: TGTGCCAGCAGAGGGACAGGGGGCTACGGCTACACCTTC
CDR3 protein: CASRGTGGYGYTF

J gene: TRBJ2-7
D gene: .
clone size: .
V gene: TRBV27
CDR3 DNA: TGTGCCAGCAGGGGTATCACCTACGAGCAGTACTTC
CDR3 protein: CASRGITYEQYF

J gene: TRBJ2-4
D gene: .
clone size: .
V gene: TRBV25-1
CDR3 DNA: TGTGCCAGCAGCTTAGGAACAGGGGGAGGGGGCATTCAGTACTTC
CDR3 protein: CASSLGTGGGGIQYF

J gene: TRBJ1-6
D gene: TRBD1
clone size: .
V gene: TRBV19
CDR3 DNA: TGTGCCAGTAGTATAGGGGACAGAGGATCTTATTCACCCCTCCACTTT
CDR3 protein: CASSIGDRGSYSPLHF